A single sample is the source of the 9 T cell receptor beta chains below, sequenced in a study of CD8 T cells in ankylosing spondylitis (dated by TCRdb to 2015 to 2018). Study-level results and caveats: Blood from ankylosing spondylitis patients appeared to be characterized by a TCR beta motif composed of eight or nine highly homologous amino acid variants.

The antigens of these receptors remain unknown. The library was generated by 5' RACE. These reads were obtained on an Illumina HiSeq 2500. TCRdb applied fastp at Q25 and MiXCR to the public reads, then kept only in-frame beta chains. Entries are consolidated by CDR3 protein sequence, retaining the most common genes and DNA. Here the sample has about 480,000 distinct CDR3 sequences; roughly a sixth occur a single time. Approximately 1% of the sample goes to the ten largest clones. The sequencing sample was made of blood, either unsorted or a sorted T cell fraction (not recorded which). The origin of the receptors is a male donor with ankylosing spondylitis.

This clonotype has ten or more counts. The V call is TRBV9, the J call TRBJ2-5; D might be TRBD1 or TRBD2, each matching 5 bases. Germline V gene sequence: CDR1 SGDLS, CDR2 YYNGEE. V lost 2 bases and J 3 bases, leaving 14 bases between the germline ends. This CDR3 has 15 residues. CDR3 sequence (DNA): TGTGCCAGCAGCGTTGGGACGAGAGTGAAAGAGACCCAGTACTTC. As protein: CASSVGTRVKETQYF.

This chain links TRBV9 with TRBJ2-1, with 11 nucleotides matching TRBD2. The J segment lost 5 bases and the V segment lost 1 base, leaving 2 bases of the junction unmatched. The CDR3 has 15 amino acids. The germline V gene encodes CDR1 SGDLS and CDR2 YYNGEE. The CDR3 spells CASSVLAGGNNEQFF. In DNA, the CDR3 is TGTGCCAGCAGCGTACTAGCGGGAGGTAACAATGAGCAGTTCTTC. Drawing the rest from reference TRBV9 and TRBJ2-1, the complete variable domain is DSGVTQTPKHLITATGQRVTLRCSPRSGDLSVYWYQQSLDQGLQFLIQYYNGEERAKGNILERFSAQQFPDLHSELNLSSLELGDSALYFCASSVLAGGNNEQFFGPGTRLTVL.

A few counts support this clonotype. This sequence joins TRBV6-4 and TRBJ1-1; tentative D call: TRBD1 (6 bases). The length of the CDR3 is 13 residues. V was cut by 6 bases and J by 8 bases, with 16 bases left in between. Germline CDR1 is MRHNA and CDR2 is SNTAGT. The CDR3 protein is CASSLRGGLEAFF. The CDR3 DNA reads as TGTGCCAGCAGCCTCCGAGGGGGACTCGAAGCTTTCTTT.

A few counts support this clonotype. V and J are TRBV7-2 and TRBJ2-2; D may be TRBD2 (6 bases). This CDR3 has 15 amino acids. Trimming removed 6 bases from V and 1 base from J, with 12 bases in between. The V gene's germline CDR1 is SGHTA and CDR2 FQGNSA. CDR3 DNA: TGTGCCAGCAGAGGAGGGGCCATGAACACCGGGGAGCTGTTTTTT. This translates into CASRGGAMNTGELFF.

This clonotype was counted between two and nine times. CDR3 protein: CATSGWDRGEAKNIQYF. In nucleotides, the CDR3 is TGTGCCACCAGCGGATGGGACAGGGGAGAAGCCAAAAACATTCAGTACTTC. V and J are TRBV15 and TRBJ2-4, with 10 bases that match TRBD1. CDR3 length: 17 amino acids. With V trimmed by 5 bases and J by 0 bases, 7 bases remained unmatched. CDR1 is LNHNV, CDR2 YYDKDF, per germline (reference sequence).

J is TRBJ1-1 and V is TRBV5-1, with D maybe TRBD1 (6 bases). Deletions cut 4 bases from V and 4 bases from J, with 14 bases between. Germline V gene lookup returns CDR1 SGHRS and CDR2 YFSETQ. The CDR3 spans 14 residues. Written as DNA, the CDR3 is TGCGCCAGCAGCGGGGGCCCCCCGGCCACTGAAGCTTTCTTT. As protein: CASSGGPPATEAFF.

The rearrangement uses TRBV4-1 and TRBJ2-1; no clear D. The ends were cut back, 0 bases at V and 5 bases at J, with 11 bases in the middle. The CDR3 extends over 15 amino acids. CDR1 and CDR2 (germline): MGHRA, YSYEKL. The CDR3 DNA follows: TGCGCCAGCAGCCAAGATGGACGGTATAACAATGAGCAGTTCTTC. It translates to CASSQDGRYNNEQFF.

A few counts support this clonotype. The chain links TRBV20-1 to TRBJ1-5, with D unresolved. Germline values: CDR1 DFQATT, CDR2 SNEGSKA (reference sequence). Trimming shortened V by 8 bases and J by 4 bases, and 6 bases separated the two germline ends. The CDR3 has 10 amino acids. The CDR3 region is CSLGNQPQHF. CDR3 bases: TGCAGTCTAGGAAATCAGCCCCAGCATTTT.

This chain links TRBV30 with TRBJ2-1; D is uncertain. The length of the CDR3 is 11 residues. Trimming stripped 4 bases from V and 13 bases from J, with 14 bases between. Germline V gives CDR1 GTSNPN, CDR2 SVGIG (reference sequence). CDR3 nucleotide sequence: TGTGCCTGGAACACCGGCCCTACCCAGTTCTTC. This translates into CAWNTGPTQFF.